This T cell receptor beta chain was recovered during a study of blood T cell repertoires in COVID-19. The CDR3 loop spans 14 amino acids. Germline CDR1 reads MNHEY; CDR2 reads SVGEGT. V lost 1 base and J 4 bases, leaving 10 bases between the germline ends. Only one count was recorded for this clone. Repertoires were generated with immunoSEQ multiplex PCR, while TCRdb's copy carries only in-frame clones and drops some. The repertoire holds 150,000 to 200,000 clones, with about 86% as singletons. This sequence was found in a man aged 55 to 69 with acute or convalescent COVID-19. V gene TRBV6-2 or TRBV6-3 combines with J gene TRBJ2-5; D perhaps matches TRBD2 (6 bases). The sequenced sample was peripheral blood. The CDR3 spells CASSYFSGGETQYF. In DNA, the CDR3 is TGTGCCAGCAGTTACTTCTCCGGGGGAGAGACCCAGTACTTC.